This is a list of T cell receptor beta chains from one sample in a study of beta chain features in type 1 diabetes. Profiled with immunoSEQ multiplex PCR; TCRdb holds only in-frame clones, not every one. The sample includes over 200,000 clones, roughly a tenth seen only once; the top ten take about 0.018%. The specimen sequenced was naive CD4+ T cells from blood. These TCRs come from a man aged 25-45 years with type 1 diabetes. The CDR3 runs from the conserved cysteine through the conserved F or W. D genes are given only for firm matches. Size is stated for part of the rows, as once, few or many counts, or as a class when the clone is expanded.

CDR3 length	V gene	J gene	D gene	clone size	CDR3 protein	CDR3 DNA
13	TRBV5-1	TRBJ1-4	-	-	CASRGSTNEKLFF	TGCGCCAGCAGGGGCAGCACTAATGAAAAACTGTTTTTT
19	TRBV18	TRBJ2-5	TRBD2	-	CASSPTLPGGSRIQETQYF	TGTGCCAGCTCACCCACCCTGCCAGGCGGGAGCAGGATACAAGAGACCCAGTACTTC
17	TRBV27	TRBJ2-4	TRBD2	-	CASSPTTAGGVKNIQYF	TGTGCCAGCAGTCCCACTACAGCGGGGGGTGTCAAAAACATTCAGTACTTC
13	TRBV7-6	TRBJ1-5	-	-	CASSPLNGQPQHF	TGTGCCAGCAGCCCCCTCAACGGGCAGCCCCAGCATTTT
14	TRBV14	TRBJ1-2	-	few	CASSRGVGSLGYTF	TGTGCCAGCAGCCGGGGAGTGGGGTCCCTTGGCTACACCTTC
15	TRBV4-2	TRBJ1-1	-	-	CASSPRGGMNTEAFF	TGTGCCAGCAGCCCCAGGGGTGGGATGAACACTGAAGCTTTCTTT
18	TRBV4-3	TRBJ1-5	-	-	CASSQEFGPFGQNQPQHF	TGCGCCAGCAGCCAAGAGTTTGGCCCGTTCGGACAAAATCAGCCCCAGCATTTT
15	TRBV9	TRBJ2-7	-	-	CASSVGHFSPYEQYF	TGTGCCAGCAGCGTGGGACATTTTTCGCCCTACGAGCAGTACTTC
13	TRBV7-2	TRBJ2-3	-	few	CASSLSDQDTQYF	TGTGCCAGCAGCTTAAGCGACCAAGATACGCAGTATTTT
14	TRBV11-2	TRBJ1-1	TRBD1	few	CASSFSGGNTEAFF	TGTGCCAGCAGCTTCTCAGGGGGGAACACTGAAGCTTTCTTT
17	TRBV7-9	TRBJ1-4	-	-	CASSLDRWGATNEKLFF	TGTGCCAGCAGCTTAGACCGGTGGGGGGCAACTAATGAAAAACTGTTTTTT
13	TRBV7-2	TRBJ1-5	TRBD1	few	CASSPDRDQPQHF	TGTGCCAGCAGCCCAGACAGGGACCAGCCCCAGCATTTT
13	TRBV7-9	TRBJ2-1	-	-	CAVGGARNNEQFF	TGTGCCGTCGGAGGGGCACGAAACAATGAGCAGTTCTTC
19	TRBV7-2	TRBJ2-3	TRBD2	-	CASSLPGTSGGRSTDTQYF	TGTGCCAGCAGCCTACCCGGGACTAGCGGGGGCCGTAGCACAGATACGCAGTATTTT
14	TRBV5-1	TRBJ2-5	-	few	CASSVQNFQETQYF	TGCGCCAGCAGCGTTCAGAATTTCCAAGAGACCCAGTACTTC
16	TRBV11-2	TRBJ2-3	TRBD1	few	CASSLGGQSFTDTQYF	TGTGCCAGCAGCTTAGGGGGACAGAGTTTCACAGATACGCAGTATTTT
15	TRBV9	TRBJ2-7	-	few	CASSAQPDRLSEQYF	TGTGCCAGCAGCGCCCAACCCGACAGGCTAAGCGAGCAGTACTTC
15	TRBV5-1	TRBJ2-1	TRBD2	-	CASSSGTSGYNEQFF	TGCGCCAGCAGCAGCGGGACTAGCGGTTACAATGAGCAGTTCTTC
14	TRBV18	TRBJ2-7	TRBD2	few	CASSPTSGGNEQYF	TGTGCCAGCTCACCAACTAGCGGGGGGAACGAGCAGTACTTC
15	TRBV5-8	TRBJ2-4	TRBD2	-	CASSLSGARGNIQYF	TGTGCCAGCAGCTTGTCGGGAGCGCGGGGGAACATTCAGTACTTC
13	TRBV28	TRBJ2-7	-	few	CASSPPPRYEQYF	TGTGCCAGCAGCCCCCCGCCCAGATACGAGCAGTACTTC
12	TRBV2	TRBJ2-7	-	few	CASRVLGGEQYF	TGTGCCAGCAGGGTCCTAGGAGGCGAGCAGTACTTC
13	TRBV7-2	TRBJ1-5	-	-	CASSRTGTQPQHF	TGTGCCAGCAGCAGAACAGGGACTCAGCCCCAGCATTTT
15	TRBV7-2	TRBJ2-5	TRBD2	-	CASSLPLAGAETQYF	TGTGCCAGCAGCTTACCACTAGCGGGGGCGGAGACCCAGTACTTC
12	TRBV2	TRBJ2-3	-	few	CASSDPRDTQYF	TGTGCCAGCAGTGACCCCCGAGATACGCAGTATTTT
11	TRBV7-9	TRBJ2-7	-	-	CASSLGGVEYF	TGTGCCAGCAGCTTAGGTGGAGTGGAGTACTTC
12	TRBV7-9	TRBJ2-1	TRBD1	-	CASRYDRERQFF	TGTGCCAGCAGGTATGACAGGGAAAGACAGTTCTTC
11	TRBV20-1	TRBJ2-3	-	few	CSARAADTQYF	TGCAGTGCTCGCGCGGCAGATACGCAGTATTTT
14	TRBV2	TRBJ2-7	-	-	CASSEAATVHEQYF	TGTGCCAGCAGTGAAGCGGCCACCGTCCACGAGCAGTACTTC
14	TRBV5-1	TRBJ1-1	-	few	CASSLIAVDTEAFF	TGCGCCAGCAGCTTAATAGCGGTGGACACTGAAGCTTTCTTT
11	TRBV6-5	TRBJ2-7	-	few	CASSSRYEQYF	TGTGCCAGCAGTTCCCGCTACGAGCAGTACTTC
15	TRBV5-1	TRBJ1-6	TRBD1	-	CASSPPGQGGSPLHF	TGCGCCAGCAGCCCACCGGGACAGGGGGGCTCACCCCTCCACTTT
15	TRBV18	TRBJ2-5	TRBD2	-	CASSPLGGIQETQYF	TGTGCCAGCTCACCACTGGGAGGGATCCAAGAGACCCAGTACTTC
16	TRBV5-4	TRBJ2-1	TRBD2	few	CASSPPGSGGEGEQFF	TGTGCCAGCAGCCCCCCGGGTAGCGGGGGGGAAGGGGAGCAGTTCTTC
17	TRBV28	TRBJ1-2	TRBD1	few	CASSPHPGGSLNYGYTF	TGTGCCAGCAGTCCCCACCCAGGGGGCTCCCTTAACTATGGCTACACCTTC
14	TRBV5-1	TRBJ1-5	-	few	CASSLGHSNQPQHF	TGCGCCAGCAGCTTGGGACATAGCAATCAGCCCCAGCATTTT
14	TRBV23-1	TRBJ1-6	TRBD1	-	CASILHRGNSPLHF	TGCGCCAGCATCCTCCACAGGGGAAATTCACCCCTCCACTTT
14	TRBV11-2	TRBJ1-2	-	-	CASSLAGGPTGYTF	TGTGCCAGCAGCTTAGCGGGGGGCCCCACGGGCTACACCTTC
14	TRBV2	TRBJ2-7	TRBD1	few	CASSSDRAIYEQYF	TGTGCCAGCAGTTCTGACAGGGCCATTTACGAGCAGTACTTC
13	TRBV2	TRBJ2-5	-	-	CASSNSGGETQYF	TGTGCCAGCAGTAACTCAGGGGGGGAGACCCAGTACTTC
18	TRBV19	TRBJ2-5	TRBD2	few	CASSPRASGGRPGETQYF	TGTGCCAGTAGTCCGCGAGCTAGCGGGGGGCGACCTGGGGAGACCCAGTACTTC
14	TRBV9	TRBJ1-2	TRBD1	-	CASSPTGGNYGYTF	TGTGCCAGCAGCCCGACAGGGGGGAACTATGGCTACACCTTC
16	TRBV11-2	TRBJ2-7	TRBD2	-	CASSSLRSGGAYEQYF	TGTGCCAGCAGCTCCCTCCGGAGCGGGGGGGCCTACGAGCAGTACTTC
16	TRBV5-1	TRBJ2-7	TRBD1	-	CASSLDPGQGLSEQYF	TGCGCCAGCAGCTTGGATCCGGGACAGGGTCTAAGCGAGCAGTACTTC
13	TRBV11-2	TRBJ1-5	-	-	CASSVTVNQPQHF	TGTGCCAGCAGCGTGACAGTTAATCAGCCCCAGCATTTT
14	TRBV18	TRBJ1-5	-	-	CASSPQGSNQPQHF	TGTGCCAGCTCACCACAGGGGAGCAATCAGCCCCAGCATTTT
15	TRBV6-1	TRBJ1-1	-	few	CASSVRARGNTEAFF	TGTGCCAGCAGTGTTCGGGCCCGGGGGAACACTGAAGCTTTCTTT
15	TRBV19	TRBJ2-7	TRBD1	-	CASKNGQGAAYEQYF	TGTGCCAGTAAGAACGGACAGGGGGCGGCCTACGAGCAGTACTTC
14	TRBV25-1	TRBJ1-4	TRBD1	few	CASSRDRTNEKLFF	TGTGCCAGCAGCCGGGACAGAACTAATGAAAAACTGTTTTTT
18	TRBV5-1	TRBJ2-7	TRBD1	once	CASSSSTQLTGLSYEQYF	TGCGCCAGCAGCTCGAGCACGCAATTGACAGGGCTCTCCTACGAGCAGTACTTC
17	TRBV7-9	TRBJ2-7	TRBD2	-	CASSLGKTSGGLYEQYF	TGTGCCAGCAGCTTAGGGAAGACTAGCGGGGGGTTGTACGAGCAGTACTTC